The clone carrying this T cell receptor (beta chain) is medium-sized within its sample. The data belong to a study of radiation and T cells in renal cell carcinoma. This CDR3 contains 14 residues. CDR1 and CDR2 (germline): KGHSH, LQKENI. The V end was cut by 4 bases, the J end by 2 bases, with 11 bases between. As to time point: blood 2 weeks post-SBRT. The treatment denotes: 15 Gy SBRT to primary tumor, nephrectomy 4 weeks later. Profiling relied on immunoSEQ multiplex PCR, and the TCRdb table lists in-frame clones only, not all of them. The sample carries more than 20,000 clones, approximately 81% recorded once.

This sample comprised blood, obtained from a patient whose treatment included radiotherapy and nephrectomy. V is TRBV18 and J is TRBJ1-2; D remains ambiguous. This TCR was recovered from a man between 60 and 75 years old with renal cell carcinoma. In DNA, the CDR3 is TGTGCCAGCTCACTGGGAGGACGGAACTATGGCTACACCTTC. Translating gives CASSLGGRNYGYTF.